This T cell receptor (beta chain) is drawn from a study of PD-1 blockade in classical Hodgkin lymphoma. Study findings and constraints: For complete responders, baseline diversity was comparable to that of newly diagnosed patients.

This clone is a singleton in its sample. Its antigen is unknown. Every patient was affected by relapse after autologous stem cell transplantation, while exposure to brentuximab vedotin was not uniform. Patients' outcomes at their best amounted to complete response, partial response or progressive disease. Produced via immunoSEQ multiplex PCR; TCRdb's table is partial and in-frame only. Seen here are 50,000 to 75,000 clones, around 89% observed once, and the top ten hold over 12%. The CDR3 is 14 amino acids. CDR1 and CDR2 from the germline V gene are SGHAT and FQNNGV. Between the trimmed V and J ends, which lost 2 bases and 3 bases, there was a span of 10 bases.

This sequence originates from a human donor with classical Hodgkin lymphoma. The specimen was peripheral blood mononuclear cells (PBMCs), collected at baseline. This chain links TRBV11-2 with TRBJ1-1; TRBD1 might be the D (5 bases). The CDR3 protein is CASSLTGGDTEAFF. In DNA, the CDR3 is TGTGCCAGCAGCTTAACGGGGGGGGACACTGAAGCTTTCTTT.